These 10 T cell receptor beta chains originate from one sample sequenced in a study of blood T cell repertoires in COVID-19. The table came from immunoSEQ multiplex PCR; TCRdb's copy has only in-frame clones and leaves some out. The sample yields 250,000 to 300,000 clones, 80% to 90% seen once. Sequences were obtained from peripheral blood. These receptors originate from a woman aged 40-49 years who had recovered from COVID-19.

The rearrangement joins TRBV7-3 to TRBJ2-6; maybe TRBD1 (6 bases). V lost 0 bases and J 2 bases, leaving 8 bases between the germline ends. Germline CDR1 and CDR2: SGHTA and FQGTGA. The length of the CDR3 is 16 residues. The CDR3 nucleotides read TGTGCCAGCAGCTTAACGGGGGCAACTGGGGCCAACGTCCTGACTTTC. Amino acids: CASSLTGATGANVLTF.

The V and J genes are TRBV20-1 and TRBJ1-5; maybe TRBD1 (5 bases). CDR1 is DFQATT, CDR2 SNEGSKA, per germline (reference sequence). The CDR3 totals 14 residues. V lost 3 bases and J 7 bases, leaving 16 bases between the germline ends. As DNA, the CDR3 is TGCAGTGCTAGTTCGGAGGGGCCGGGACAGCCCCAGCATTTT. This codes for CSASSEGPGQPQHF.

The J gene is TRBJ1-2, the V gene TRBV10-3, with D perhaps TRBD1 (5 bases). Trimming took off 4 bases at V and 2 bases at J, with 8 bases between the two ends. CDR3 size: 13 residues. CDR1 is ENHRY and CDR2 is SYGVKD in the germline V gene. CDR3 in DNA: TGTGCCATCAGTGTTGACAGAAACTATGGCTACACCTTC. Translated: CAISVDRNYGYTF.

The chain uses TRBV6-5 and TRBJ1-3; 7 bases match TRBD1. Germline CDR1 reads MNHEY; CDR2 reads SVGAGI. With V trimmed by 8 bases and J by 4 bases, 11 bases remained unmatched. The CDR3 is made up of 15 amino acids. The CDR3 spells CASGRDSTRGNTIYF. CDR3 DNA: TGTGCCAGCGGCCGGGACAGCACTAGGGGAAACACCATATATTTT.

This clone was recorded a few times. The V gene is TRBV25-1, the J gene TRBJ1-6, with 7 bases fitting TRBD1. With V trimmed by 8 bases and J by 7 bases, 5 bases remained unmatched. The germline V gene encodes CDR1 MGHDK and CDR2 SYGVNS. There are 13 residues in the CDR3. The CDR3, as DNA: TGTGCCAGCCAGGGGGTACGGAATTCACCCCTCCACTTT. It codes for CASQGVRNSPLHF.

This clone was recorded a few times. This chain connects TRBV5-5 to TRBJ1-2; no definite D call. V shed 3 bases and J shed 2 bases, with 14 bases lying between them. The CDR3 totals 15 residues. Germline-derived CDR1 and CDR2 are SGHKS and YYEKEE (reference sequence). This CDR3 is CASSSAAGWNYGYTF. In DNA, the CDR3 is TGTGCCAGCAGCTCCGCCGCAGGTTGGAACTATGGCTACACCTTC. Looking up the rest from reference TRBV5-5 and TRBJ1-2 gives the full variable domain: DAGVTQSPTHLIKTRGQQVTLRCSPISGHKSVSWYQQVLGQGPQFIFQYYEKEERGRGNFPDRFSARQFPNYSSELNVNALLLGDSALYLCASSSAAGWNYGYTFGSGTRLTVV.

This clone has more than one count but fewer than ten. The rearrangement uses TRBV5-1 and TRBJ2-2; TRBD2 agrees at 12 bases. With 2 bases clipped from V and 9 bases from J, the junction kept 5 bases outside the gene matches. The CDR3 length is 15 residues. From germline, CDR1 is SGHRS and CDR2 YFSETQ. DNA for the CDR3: TGCGCCAGCAGCTTCAGACTAGCGGGGGAAAGGGAGCTGTTTTTT. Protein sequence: CASSFRLAGERELFF.

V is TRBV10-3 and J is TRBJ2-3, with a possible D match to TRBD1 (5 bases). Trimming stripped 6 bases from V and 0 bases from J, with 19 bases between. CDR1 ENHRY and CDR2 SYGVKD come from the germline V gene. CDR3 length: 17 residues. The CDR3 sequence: CAISGDRGRASTDTQYF. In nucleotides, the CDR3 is TGTGCCATCAGCGGCGATAGAGGCAGGGCGAGCACAGATACGCAGTATTTT.

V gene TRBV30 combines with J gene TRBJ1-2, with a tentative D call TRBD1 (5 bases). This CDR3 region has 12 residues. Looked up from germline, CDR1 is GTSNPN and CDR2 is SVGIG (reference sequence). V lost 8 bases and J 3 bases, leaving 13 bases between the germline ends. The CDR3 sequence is CAGPTRDYGYTF. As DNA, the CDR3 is TGTGCCGGACCAACCAGGGACTATGGCTACACCTTC.

The CDR3 region has the DNA TGTGCCAGCAGAAATACGGGACAGGGAGATGGCTACACCTTC. Translating it yields CASRNTGQGDGYTF. This chain links TRBV6-5 with TRBJ1-2; TRBD1 agrees at 9 bases. The V segment lost 6 bases and the J segment 6 bases; nucleotides outside the gene matches: 8. The CDR3 covers 14 residues. Germline-derived CDR1 and CDR2 are MNHEY and SVGAGI.